This T cell receptor (beta chain) originates from a study of T cells after yellow fever vaccination. Study-wide findings and caveats: Reappearance after the booster was observed for most primary-vaccination clones (roughly 96% CD4, about 86% CD8).

This clonotype has only a few counts. Its antigen is undetermined. The CDR3 is 14 residues long. The germline V and J ends were trimmed by 1 base and 4 bases, with 10 bases remaining between them. Germline V gene lookup returns CDR1 MDHEN and CDR2 SYDVKM. TCR cDNA, made by 5'RACE template switching, carried an added universal primer site and UMIs. One entry per CDR3 protein, called by TCRdb with MiXCR from the 5' RACE reads. The repertoire holds a few hundred thousand distinct CDR3 sequences, with 3% to 4.5% as singletons. The chain uses TRBV28 and TRBJ1-2, with unresolved D. The sample in question was PBMCs, obtained 5 days after the yellow fever booster vaccination. This receptor was taken from a man aged 18 to 30 who received the YFV17D yellow fever vaccine. CDR3 protein: CASSLSTLAYGYTF. Here the CDR3 DNA reads TGTGCCAGCAGTTTATCGACCTTGGCCTATGGCTACACCTTC.